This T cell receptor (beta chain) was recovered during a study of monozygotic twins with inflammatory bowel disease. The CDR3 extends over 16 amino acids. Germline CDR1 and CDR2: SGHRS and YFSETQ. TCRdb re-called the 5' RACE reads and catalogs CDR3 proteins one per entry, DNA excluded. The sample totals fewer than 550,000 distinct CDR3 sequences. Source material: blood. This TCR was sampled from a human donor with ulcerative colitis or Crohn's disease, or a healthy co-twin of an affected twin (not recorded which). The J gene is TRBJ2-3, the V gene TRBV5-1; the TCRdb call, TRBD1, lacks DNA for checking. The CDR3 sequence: CASSTTGERSTDTQYF.